The 32 T cell receptor beta chains listed next were all sequenced from one sample in a study of early T cells in non-severe SARS-CoV-2 infection. TCRdb reprocessed the 5' RACE reads via MiXCR and lists one record per CDR3 protein. The data contain about 50,000 distinct CDR3 sequences, around a tenth of them singletons. The material sequenced was whole blood. These receptors were obtained from an adult who was a healthcare worker with PCR-confirmed SARS-CoV-2 infection or an uninfected control (not recorded which).

In its sample, this clonotype was seen many times. The genes are TRBV6-2 or TRBV6-3 and TRBJ2-5, with 10 bases aligning to TRBD1. V lost 2 bases to trimming and J lost 9 bases; unmatched junction nucleotides: 12. This CDR3 is built from 16 residues. Looked up from germline, CDR1 is MNHEY and CDR2 is SVGEGT. Here the CDR3 reads CASSYDRGRGLTSQYF. The CDR3 DNA sequence: TGTGCCAGCAGTTACGACAGGGGGCGCGGTCTCACGTCCCAGTACTTC.

CDR3 DNA: TGTGCCAGCAGTTTTACCGGGACTAGCGGGTGGGTCTACGAGCAGTACTTC. Protein product: CASSFTGTSGWVYEQYF. The chain employs TRBV28 and TRBJ2-7; 12 bases match TRBD2. Germline V lookup: CDR1 MDHEN, CDR2 SYDVKM. The CDR3 is made up of 17 amino acids. J was trimmed by 3 bases and V by 3 bases; bases with no gene match: 9.

This clonotype was observed many times. The chain uses TRBV4-3 and TRBJ2-1; D gene uncertain. V was pared by 1 base and J by 8 bases, with 12 bases between. The germline V gene encodes CDR1 LGHNA and CDR2 YSLEER. The CDR3 totals 14 residues. The CDR3 DNA is TGCGCCAGCAGCCAAGGGTATGGGTTCGATGAGCAGTTCTTC. This codes for CASSQGYGFDEQFF.

This clonotype was detected ten times or more. The V call is TRBV10-3, the J call TRBJ2-7; weak D call: TRBD1 (5 bases). This CDR3 comprises 12 residues. Looked up from germline, CDR1 is ENHRY and CDR2 is SYGVKD. Trimming stripped 4 bases from V and 3 bases from J, with 7 bases between. The CDR3 loop reads CAISAGFYEQYF. CDR3 sequence (DNA): TGTGCCATCAGTGCAGGGTTCTACGAGCAGTACTTC.

This rearrangement joins TRBV7-2 to TRBJ2-1, with D possibly called TRBD1 or TRBD2 (5 bases each). V shed 3 bases and J shed 8 bases, with 5 bases lying between them. Germline loops: CDR1 SGHTA, CDR2 FQGNSA. This CDR3 has 11 amino acids. This CDR3 is CASSLGDEQFF. Here the CDR3 DNA reads TGTGCCAGCAGCTTGGGGGATGAGCAGTTCTTC.

This clonotype has just a few counts. V is TRBV9 and J is TRBJ2-1; 7 nucleotides agree with TRBD2. V trimming: 0 bases; J trimming: 0 bases; junction bases outside the gene matches: 6. This CDR3 is built from 17 residues. Germline V gives CDR1 SGDLS, CDR2 YYNGEE. The CDR3 nucleotides read TGTGCCAGCAGCGTAGCTCCCCGCGGGAGCTCCTACAATGAGCAGTTCTTC. Its protein is CASSVAPRGSSYNEQFF. Full variable domain (missing parts from reference TRBV9 and TRBJ2-1): DSGVTQTPKHLITATGQRVTLRCSPRSGDLSVYWYQQSLDQGLQFLIQYYNGEERAKGNILERFSAQQFPDLHSELNLSSLELGDSALYFCASSVAPRGSSYNEQFFGPGTRLTVL.

In this sample, this clonotype turned up many times. In DNA, the CDR3 is TGTGCCAGCAGTTACTCGCGGGACAGGCAAGAGACCCAGTACTTC. It codes for CASSYSRDRQETQYF. The chain joins TRBV6-5 to TRBJ2-5; 8 nucleotides agree with TRBD1. Germline-derived CDR1 and CDR2 are MNHEY and SVGAGI. Trimming at V came to 0 bases and at J to 2 bases, leaving 2 bases not matched to a gene. The CDR3 runs to 15 residues.

There are many counts of this clonotype. This chain joins TRBV7-2 and TRBJ2-7, with D perhaps matching TRBD1 (6 bases). Germline V gene lookup returns CDR1 SGHTA and CDR2 FQGNSA. This CDR3 contains 12 residues. Deletions cut 10 bases from V and 6 bases from J, with 16 bases between. The CDR3 loop is CATSQDRFEQYF. CDR3 nucleotide sequence: TGTGCCACCTCTCAGGACAGATTCGAGCAGTACTTC.

The genes are TRBV12-3 or TRBV12-4 and TRBJ2-2; tentatively, D is TRBD1 (5 bases). CDR3 length: 16 residues. Trimming cost V 6 bases and J 2 bases, with 16 bases left between them. The CDR3 here is CASSRLSRANTGELFF. CDR3 coding DNA: TGTGCCAGCAGCCGTTTGTCCAGGGCAAACACCGGGGAGCTGTTTTTT.

This clonotype turned up a few times. The V gene is TRBV29-1, the J gene TRBJ2-2; 7 nucleotides line up with TRBD1. Looked up from germline, CDR1 is SQVTM and CDR2 is ANQGSEA. With V trimmed by 8 bases and J by 3 bases, 12 bases remained unmatched. The CDR3 length is 15 residues. CDR3 protein: CSTVTGSRDTGELFF. The CDR3 region has the DNA TGCAGCACTGTGACAGGGAGTCGGGACACCGGGGAGCTGTTTTTT.

The table lists this clonotype with many counts. This chain uses TRBV24-1 with TRBJ2-2; 9 bases line up with TRBD1. After removal of 6 bases from V and 5 bases from J, the junction contained 6 bases not matched to a gene. This CDR3 region has 15 residues. Germline lookup yields CDR1 KGHDR and CDR2 SFDVKD. Written as DNA, the CDR3 is TGTGCCACCAGTTTCGGGACAGGGAGGACCGGGGAGCTGTTTTTT. As protein: CATSFGTGRTGELFF.

The rearrangement links TRBV2 to TRBJ1-2; the D is unclear. Germline V gene data show CDR1 as SNHLY and CDR2 as FYNNEI. The CDR3 loop spans 13 amino acids. The germline V and J ends were trimmed by 6 bases and 4 bases, with 12 bases remaining between them. The CDR3: CASRAGLVYGYTF. For the CDR3, the DNA is TGTGCCAGCAGGGCGGGCCTTGTCTATGGCTACACCTTC.

Many counts were recorded for this clonotype. The chain has TRBV10-3 and TRBJ2-3; 9 nucleotides align to TRBD2. The V and J ends lost 0 bases and 4 bases, in that order; junction bases with no gene match: 5. This CDR3 is built from 16 residues. Germline lookup yields CDR1 ENHRY and CDR2 SYGVKD. The chain's CDR3 is CAISESRSGRADTQYF. CDR3 bases: TGTGCCATCAGTGAGTCACGTAGCGGGAGAGCAGATACGCAGTATTTT.

This sequence joins TRBV29-1 and TRBJ2-7; TRBD1 aligns across 7 bases. Trimming removed 3 bases from V and 7 bases from J; junction bases left unmatched: 6. The CDR3 covers 12 residues. Per the germline V gene, CDR1 is SQVTM and CDR2 is ANQGSEA. This CDR3 reads CSVEKGAAEQYF. CDR3 nucleotides: TGCAGCGTTGAGAAGGGGGCGGCAGAGCAGTACTTC.

This clonotype was picked up many times. The chain uses TRBV7-9 and TRBJ2-3, with 9 positions matching TRBD2. The V gene's germline CDR1 is SEHNR and CDR2 FQNEAQ (reference sequence). The length of the CDR3 is 16 residues. The V and J ends lost 4 bases and 0 bases, in that order; junction bases with no gene match: 5. As DNA, the CDR3 is TGTGCCAGCAGCTCCTTCCTAGCGGGGAGCACAGATACGCAGTATTTT. Translation gives CASSSFLAGSTDTQYF.

About this clonotype: A much larger clone lies a single base off, so this may be a read error. The chain is built from TRBV24-1 and TRBJ2-2; D is unresolved. This CDR3 comprises 13 residues. Trimming shortened V by 8 bases and J by 4 bases, and 10 bases separated the two germline ends. The germline CDR1 and CDR2 sequences are KGHDR and SFDVKD. The CDR3 reads CATNEIATGELFF. The CDR3 coding sequence is TGTGCCACCAATGAAATAGCCACCGGGGAGCTGTTTTTT.

This clonotype turned up a few times. This chain connects TRBV12-3 or TRBV12-4 to TRBJ2-7; D is tentatively TRBD1 or TRBD2 (6 bases each). V was pared by 2 bases and J by 5 bases, with 16 bases between. The CDR3 extends over 15 amino acids. In DNA form, the CDR3 reads TGTGCCAGCAGTTTACTATACAGGGACTTCCACGAGCAGTACTTC. Encoded protein: CASSLLYRDFHEQYF.

This clonotype was seen only a few times. This chain uses TRBV6-5 with TRBJ2-5, with a weak D call TRBD2 (5 bases). The CDR3 runs 15 residues. Germline V gene sequence: CDR1 MNHEY, CDR2 SVGAGI. Trimming shortened V by 6 bases and J by 1 base, and 15 bases separated the two germline ends. The CDR3: CASRSILASQETQYF. The CDR3 coding sequence is TGTGCCAGCAGATCTATCCTAGCCTCCCAAGAGACCCAGTACTTC.

Many counts were recorded for this clonotype. The rearrangement links TRBV3-1 to TRBJ2-2, with D tentatively TRBD1 (5 bases). Germline CDR1 reads LGHDT; CDR2 reads YNNKEL (reference sequence). V lost 0 bases to trimming and J lost 5 bases, with 10 bases between them. This CDR3 is built from 15 residues. Here the CDR3 DNA reads TGTGCCAGCAGCCAAGACTCCAGACAGACCGGGGAGCTGTTTTTT. This gives the protein CASSQDSRQTGELFF.

Notes on this clonotype: This could be a read error, since a much larger clone is one nucleotide away. This is likely a read error, given that the CDR3 carries no conserved phenylalanine or tryptophan at its end. This rearrangement joins TRBV4-2 to TRBJ2-7; no definite D call. Trimming left V 3 bases short and J 0 bases short, with 9 bases between. CDR1 and CDR2 from the germline V gene are LGHNA and YNFKEQ. This CDR3 is built from 14 residues. The CDR3 coding sequence is TGTGCCAGCAGCCAGGCCACGGGCTCCTACGAGCAGTACTCC. It codes for CASSQATGSYEQYS.

The chain has TRBV5-4 and TRBJ2-7, with D possibly TRBD2 on 5 matching bases. This CDR3 spans 14 amino acids. The germline V gene has CDR1 SGHNT and CDR2 YYREEE (reference sequence). V was trimmed by 5 bases and J by 3 bases, leaving 15 bases between them. This CDR3 reads CASSPSRRIYEQYF. The CDR3 DNA is TGTGCCAGCAGTCCTAGCAGGAGAATCTACGAGCAGTACTTC.

This chain connects TRBV28 to TRBJ2-1, with 14 bases lining up with TRBD2. Trimming at V came to 6 bases and at J to 8 bases, leaving 9 bases not matched to a gene. Germline CDR1 is MDHEN and CDR2 is SYDVKM. This CDR3 has 16 amino acids. For the CDR3, the DNA is TGTGCCAGCAGCCCCGGGACTAGCGGGAGTATGGATGAGCAGTTCTTC. Translated, it gives CASSPGTSGSMDEQFF.

This chain joins TRBV7-9 and TRBJ2-5; no clear D gene. Germline CDR1 SEHNR, CDR2 FQNEAQ (reference sequence). This CDR3 comprises 14 residues. Trimming cost V 2 bases and J 5 bases, with 12 bases left between them. As DNA, the CDR3 is TGTGCCAGCAGCTTACGTGGGATAGGGGAGACCCAGTACTTC. Encoded protein: CASSLRGIGETQYF.

The V call is TRBV6-5, the J call TRBJ1-4; D unclear. Germline V gene lookup returns CDR1 MNHEY and CDR2 SVGAGI. V was cut by 10 bases and J by 6 bases, with 24 bases left in between. The CDR3 is 16 residues long. The chain's CDR3 is CATRRRLETTDEKLFF. CDR3 nucleotide sequence: TGTGCCACCAGAAGGAGGTTAGAGACAACGGATGAAAAACTGTTTTTT.

There are many counts of this clonotype. This sequence joins TRBV7-9 and TRBJ2-6, with D perhaps being TRBD1 or TRBD2 (5 bases each). The V gene lost 0 bases and the J gene lost 0 bases, with 15 bases spanning the gap. From germline, CDR1 is SEHNR and CDR2 FQNEAQ (reference sequence). This CDR3 has 19 amino acids. This CDR3 reads CASSLAVGTLSSGANVLTF. For the CDR3, the DNA is TGTGCCAGCAGCTTAGCGGTTGGGACGTTGAGCTCTGGGGCCAACGTCCTGACTTTC.

This clonotype was picked up many times. This chain uses TRBV11-2 with TRBJ2-5; D is perhaps TRBD2 (6 bases). In germline, CDR1 is SGHAT, CDR2 FQNNGV. The V end lost 0 bases, the J end lost 1 base, and 12 bases lay between the germline ends. The CDR3 is 16 amino acids. Here the CDR3 DNA reads TGTGCCAGCAGCTTAGATGGCAGGCGGGGCCAAGAGACCCAGTACTTC. It yields the protein CASSLDGRRGQETQYF.

This clonotype was seen repeatedly, ten times or more. The V call is TRBV20-1, the J call TRBJ2-1, with 12 bases aligning to TRBD2. V was pared by 1 base and J by 8 bases, with 9 bases of the junction left unmatched. Per germline, CDR1 DFQATT and CDR2 SNEGSKA (reference sequence). There are 16 residues in the CDR3. CDR3 nucleotides: TGCAGTGCTAGAGGCAGACTAGCGGGAGTGTACTATGAGCAGTTCTTC. Protein product: CSARGRLAGVYYEQFF.

This clonotype occurred many times. The chain couples TRBV10-3 to TRBJ1-1; D is ambiguous. CDR3 length: 14 residues. Deletions cut 2 bases from V and 1 base from J, with 8 bases between. CDR1 is ENHRY and CDR2 is SYGVKD in the germline V gene. This chain's CDR3 is CAISEGTENTEAFF. Written as DNA, the CDR3 is TGTGCCATCAGTGAGGGAACAGAGAACACTGAAGCTTTCTTT.

The rearrangement links TRBV9 to TRBJ2-7, with TRBD2 matching 11 bases. V lost 4 bases to trimming and J lost 2 bases; unmatched junction nucleotides: 11. Germline lookup yields CDR1 SGDLS and CDR2 YYNGEE. CDR3 length: 17 residues. In DNA, the CDR3 is TGTGCCAGCAGCACCAGCGCTGTAGCGGGAGGGACCTACGAGCAGTACTTC. Amino acid sequence: CASSTSAVAGGTYEQYF.

This clonotype was recorded many times. In nucleotides, the CDR3 is TGTGCCAGCAGTTCTACCGGGACTAGCGGGAGTTTCTACAATGAGCAGTTCTTC. Its translation: CASSSTGTSGSFYNEQFF. V gene TRBV7-6 combines with J gene TRBJ2-1, with 14 bases lining up with TRBD2. Germline V lookup: CDR1 SGHVS, CDR2 FNYEAQ. Trimming took 6 bases from V and 3 from J; bases not matched to a gene: 10. The CDR3 is 18 amino acids.

This clonotype was detected many times. This chain uses TRBV28 with TRBJ2-7; the match to TRBD2 covers 7 bases. V was clipped by 7 bases and J by 0 bases; unmatched bases: 9. The CDR3 runs to 15 residues. Per germline, CDR1 MDHEN and CDR2 SYDVKM. The CDR3 here is CASTVGGLHSYEQYF. In nucleotides, the CDR3 is TGTGCCAGCACCGTCGGGGGACTACACTCCTACGAGCAGTACTTC.

The chain uses TRBV20-1 and TRBJ1-2; no definite D call. CDR1 DFQATT and CDR2 SNEGSKA come from the germline V gene (reference sequence). Trimming cost V 4 bases and J 0 bases, with 3 bases left between them. This CDR3 is 11 amino acids long. The CDR3 spells CSAIANYGYTF. The CDR3 DNA is TGCAGTGCTATTGCTAACTATGGCTACACCTTC.